This T cell receptor beta chain stems from a study of blood T cell repertoires in COVID-19. Study-wide context: The cDNA or gDNA used as material had been derived from T cells, B-cell-depleted T cells, or PBMCs.

The CDR3 has 16 residues. The V end was cut by 4 bases, the J end by 2 bases, with 19 bases between. Germline values: CDR1 SGHRS, CDR2 YFSETQ. Original processing notes: By means of reference gene primer amplification, nucleated cell counts were estimated. Clones were read by immunoSEQ multiplex PCR, and TCRdb kept only the in-frame ones, dropping some. The V and J calls and clone size are taken from that table; D and trimming were inferred from the DNA. Seen here are approximately 150,000 clones, around 89% observed once, and the top ten hold about an eighth. The sequenced material came from peripheral blood. This rearrangement joins TRBV5-1 to TRBJ2-7, with D possibly matching TRBD1 (6 bases). This clonotype was obtained from a man aged 18 to 29 with COVID-19, enrolled during active disease. CDR3 sequence: CASSPPGAGEAYEQYF. The CDR3 nucleotides read TGCGCCAGCAGCCCCCCAGGGGCGGGTGAGGCCTACGAGCAGTACTTC.